This T cell receptor beta chain was sequenced for a study of T cells in Graves' hyperthyroidism and ophthalmopathy. Turning to the study itself: Upon initial diagnosis and before any treatment, peripheral blood was collected.

CDR3 length: 14 amino acids. Trimming pared 5 bases from V and 7 bases from J, leaving 18 bases between. Germline V gene sequence: CDR1 SGHVS, CDR2 FQNEAQ. Study-level findings and limits: Onset of ophthalmopathy came a median around 6.5 months after the model predicted it.

This sample holds PBMCs from approximately 9 ml fresh peripheral blood. This clonotype has at least ten counts. Its antigen is unknown. There were TCR beta CDR3 regions amplified from RNA transcripts. Carried out on the TCR CDR3, a first-round RT-PCR used the HTBI primer set. TCRdb itself ran the multiplex PCR reads through MiXCR, one entry per CDR3 protein. Of more than 450,000 distinct CDR3 sequences in the sample, 20% were seen once. The rearrangement links TRBV7-8 to TRBJ2-7; D perhaps matches TRBD2 (6 bases). This sequence originates from a man between 40 and 49 years old with Graves' ophthalmopathy. The sequenced sample was blood. The DNA for the CDR3 is TGTGCCAGCAGCCCCAGGAGGGCCACGGGGGAGCAGTACTTC. Its protein product is CASSPRRATGEQYF.